A selection of T cell receptor beta chains follows, all from one sample in a study of human T cells and chemical hapten exposure. TCRdb reanalysed the RACE reads using MiXCR and keeps one entry per CDR3 protein. The table has some 120,000 distinct CDR3 sequences, around 8.2% seen once. Sequencing was done on a sample of whole blood. The receptors were sampled from a male donor in good health. Some clones in this sample may be carry-over from other donors' samples. The CDR3 runs from the conserved cysteine through the conserved F or W. D genes are given only for firm matches. Clone size is given for some rows only: seen once, a few or many times, or a class if the clone is expanded.

size: many; D: TRBD1; J: TRBJ2-5; V: TRBV2; DNA: TGTGCCAGCGACAGGGGGCCCCAAGAGACCCAGTACTTC; CDR3: CASDRGPQETQYF
size: few; D: .; J: TRBJ2-1; V: TRBV9; DNA: TGTGCCAGCAGCTTTCACCGGGACGCGGATGAGCAGTTCTTC; CDR3: CASSFHRDADEQFF
size: .; D: .; J: TRBJ2-6; V: TRBV7-6; DNA: TGTGCCAGCGGGACCCCCTCTGGGGCCAACGTCCTGACTTTC; CDR3: CASGTPSGANVLTF
size: .; D: TRBD1; J: TRBJ1-5; V: TRBV12-3/TRBV12-4; DNA: TGTGCCAGCAGTCCCGGGACAGCCTTCAATCAGCCCCAGCATTTT; CDR3: CASSPGTAFNQPQHF
size: many; D: TRBD2; J: TRBJ2-3; V: TRBV4-2; DNA: TGTGCCAGCAGCCAGGCCGCACTAGCGGGGTCCGCAGATACGCAGTATTTT; CDR3: CASSQAALAGSADTQYF
size: .; D: .; J: TRBJ2-1; V: TRBV12-5; DNA: TGTGCTAGTGAGGACCGGCCTAATGAGCAGTTCTTC; CDR3: CASEDRPNEQFF
size: .; D: .; J: TRBJ2-6; V: TRBV15; DNA: TGTGCCACCAGCAGTGTGACTGGGGCCAACGTCCTGACTTTC; CDR3: CATSSVTGANVLTF
size: many; D: .; J: TRBJ2-2; V: TRBV6-2/TRBV6-3; DNA: TGTGCCAGCACTCTAGCGCTCACCGGGGAGCTGTTTTTT; CDR3: CASTLALTGELFF
size: .; D: TRBD2; J: TRBJ2-5; V: TRBV4-1; DNA: TGCGCCAGCAGCCAAGAAGGGGCTAGCGGGAGGGCTCAAGAGACCCAGTACTTC; CDR3: CASSQEGASGRAQETQYF
size: .; D: .; J: TRBJ2-5; V: TRBV11-2; DNA: TGTGCCAGCAGCCCCCCCGGAGCCCGGCAAGGCCAGTACTTC; CDR3: CASSPPGARQGQYF
size: .; D: .; J: TRBJ1-2; V: TRBV14; DNA: TGTGCCAGCAGCCAAGATCGACCGGGAGGAGGCTACACCTTC; CDR3: CASSQDRPGGGYTF
size: few; D: .; J: TRBJ2-5; V: TRBV13; DNA: TGTGCCAGCAGCGCAGCAACTACAGGGATCGGGCAGACCCAGTACTTC; CDR3: CASSAATTGIGQTQYF
size: many; D: TRBD2; J: TRBJ2-7; V: TRBV7-9; DNA: TGTGCCAGCAGCTCGTCTAGCGGGGGGCCCTCCTACGAGCAGTACTTC; CDR3: CASSSSSGGPSYEQYF
size: many; D: .; J: TRBJ1-5; V: TRBV21-1; DNA: TGTGCCAGCAGCAACCCGGACAGGGATCAGCCCCAGCATTTT; CDR3: CASSNPDRDQPQHF
size: few; D: .; J: TRBJ1-2; V: TRBV6-4; DNA: TGTGCCAGCAGTGACCCTGACAGGATTTATGGCTACACCTTC; CDR3: CASSDPDRIYGYTF
size: few; D: TRBD2; J: TRBJ2-1; V: TRBV20-1; DNA: TGCAGTGCTGGTCCTAGCGGCAATTACAATGAGCAGTTCTTC; CDR3: CSAGPSGNYNEQFF
size: .; D: .; J: TRBJ2-7; V: TRBV6-5; DNA: TGTGCCAGCAGTTACCGGGGCGAGCAGTACTTC; CDR3: CASSYRGEQYF
size: few; D: .; J: TRBJ1-1; V: TRBV7-2; DNA: TGTGCCAGCAGCTTTGTCGGAACGAACACTGAAGCTTTCTTT; CDR3: CASSFVGTNTEAFF
size: few; D: .; J: TRBJ1-4; V: TRBV19; DNA: TGTGCCAGTACCGCTGCAACTAATGAAAAACTGTTTTTT; CDR3: CASTAATNEKLFF
size: .; D: .; J: TRBJ1-3; V: TRBV11-2; DNA: TGTGCCAGCAGCCCCTTCCTACAAGGGGCAGATGGAAACACCATATATTTT; CDR3: CASSPFLQGADGNTIYF
size: few; D: .; J: TRBJ2-2; V: TRBV9; DNA: TGTGCCAGCAGCGTAGGCGAGGGTGTCGGGGAGCTGTTTTTT; CDR3: CASSVGEGVGELFF
size: few; D: TRBD2; J: TRBJ2-7; V: TRBV9; DNA: TGTGCCAGCAGCCCCAGACTAGCGGATACCTACGAGCAGTACTTC; CDR3: CASSPRLADTYEQYF
size: few; D: TRBD2; J: TRBJ2-3; V: TRBV2; DNA: TGTGCCAGCAGCTCCTTTAGCGGGGGGGCCAGCACAGATACGCAGTATTTT; CDR3: CASSSFSGGASTDTQYF
size: .; D: .; J: TRBJ2-7; V: TRBV5-1; DNA: TGCGCCAGCAGACACCCGGAACCTGCTTGGGGCCCACCGTACGAGCAGTACTTC; CDR3: CASRHPEPAWGPPYEQYF
size: many; D: .; J: TRBJ1-6; V: TRBV12-3/TRBV12-4; DNA: TGTGCCAGCAGCCGGGACCACTCACCCCTCCACTTT; CDR3: CASSRDHSPLHF
size: few; D: .; J: TRBJ2-5; V: TRBV5-4; DNA: TGTGCCAGCAGCTCGCCGAATCAAGAGACCCAGTACTTC; CDR3: CASSSPNQETQYF
size: .; D: .; J: TRBJ2-7; V: TRBV12-3/TRBV12-4; DNA: TGTGCCAGCAGTAACAGGATCAATTACGAGCAGTACTTC; CDR3: CASSNRINYEQYF
size: .; D: .; J: TRBJ1-3; V: TRBV27; DNA: TGTGCCAGCAGTCCCCTCTCTGGAAACACCATATATTTT; CDR3: CASSPLSGNTIYF
size: .; D: .; J: TRBJ1-5; V: TRBV2; DNA: TGTGCCAGCAGTGCTCGTCAGGGGATAAGCAATCAGCCCCAGCATTTT; CDR3: CASSARQGISNQPQHF
size: .; D: .; J: TRBJ1-1; V: TRBV7-9; DNA: TGTGCCAGCAACCCGGGGTTTAGGGTGAACACTGAAGCTTTCTTT; CDR3: CASNPGFRVNTEAFF
size: many; D: .; J: TRBJ2-7; V: TRBV7-2; DNA: TGTGCCAGCAGCTTTACACCCACCTACGAGCAGTACTTC; CDR3: CASSFTPTYEQYF
size: .; D: TRBD1; J: TRBJ2-5; V: TRBV5-1; DNA: TGCGCCAGCAGCTTCCTGGGACAGGGGAAGGAGACCCAGTACTTC; CDR3: CASSFLGQGKETQYF
size: .; D: .; J: TRBJ1-4; V: TRBV24-1; DNA: TGTGCCACCAGTGATTTGTCCACGTCCTTGGATTCAAGATTTGCAACTAATGAAAAACTGTTTTTT; CDR3: CATSDLSTSLDSRFATNEKLFF
size: few; D: .; J: TRBJ1-5; V: TRBV20-1; DNA: TGCAGTGCTAGAGAATCACGGATCAATCAGCCCCAGCATTTT; CDR3: CSARESRINQPQHF
size: many; D: .; J: TRBJ2-2; V: TRBV19; DNA: TGTGCCAGTAGTATAGTTCGCGGGGAGCTGTTTTTT; CDR3: CASSIVRGELFF
size: few; D: .; J: TRBJ2-1; V: TRBV18; DNA: TGTGCCAGCTCGTCCCCAGGGGACTCATCCCATGAGCAGTTCTTC; CDR3: CASSSPGDSSHEQFF